Following are 8 T cell receptor beta chains from one sample sequenced in a study of tissue T cells after allogeneic stem cell transplantation. The assay was immunoSEQ multiplex PCR, and TCRdb's table has in-frame clones only and misses some. The sample holds under 8,000 clones, approximately 51% seen once. Time point of the sample: mouse harvest day 7 after allogeneic transplant. Tail vein injection delivered 10^7 T-cell-depleted bone marrow cells and 10^6 splenic CD5+ T cells. Sequenced material: lymph node tissue. These receptor sequences come from a female BALB/c mouse given C57BL/6 T cells with graft-versus-host disease after an allogeneic hematopoietic cell transplant.

A note on this clone: Gene names refer to mouse genes. The read finishes 1 residue shy of the CDR3 end, and the germline J gene is used to complete it. The chain combines TRBV4 with TRBJ2-1, with TRBD2 identical over 8 bases. The CDR3 is made up of 15 amino acids. Germline values: CDR1 LGHDT, CDR2 YNNKQL (reference sequence). V trimming: 8 bases; J trimming: 0 bases; junction bases outside the gene matches: 6. The CDR3 sequence: CASSPTGGNYAEQFF. The sequenced part of the CDR3 DNA is TGTGCCAGCTCTCCTACTGGGGGTAACTATGCTGAGCAGTTC.

Of note for this clone: Gene names refer to mouse genes. Read data end 1 residue before the CDR3 end; the end is taken from the germline J gene. J is TRBJ1-1 and V is TRBV5; tentative D call: TRBD1 (6 bases). CDR3 size: 15 residues. Trimming removed 0 bases from V and 3 bases from J, with 11 bases in between. Germline lookup yields CDR1 LGHNA and CDR2 YNLKQL (reference sequence). The CDR3 protein is CASSQDGRGDTEVFF. The sequenced CDR3 bases are TGTGCCAGCAGCCAAGACGGGAGGGGGGACACAGAAGTCTTC.

In the case of this clone: The gene symbols are mouse symbols. The CDR3 end lies 1 residue beyond the end of the read and is filled in from the germline J gene. This same CDR3 is encoded by further DNA sequences in the sample. The chain is built from TRBV2 and TRBJ2-1, with 8 bases fitting TRBD1. V lost 3 bases, J lost 7 bases, and 8 bases stayed unmatched. In germline, CDR1 is LGHNA, CDR2 YSYQKL. The CDR3 has 15 residues. The CDR3 spells CASSQVGTGEAEQFF. CDR3 DNA (partial): TGTGCCAGCAGCCAGGTAGGGACAGGAGAGGCTGAGCAGTTC.

On this clone: Each gene name is a mouse one. The read is 1 residue too short to cover the CDR3 end, so that end is filled in from the germline J gene. The chain recombines TRBV26 with TRBJ1-1; 7 nucleotides align to TRBD1. The CDR3 loop spans 13 amino acids. Germline CDR1 and CDR2: KGHPV and FQNQEV (reference sequence). Trimming cost V 4 bases and J 1 base; bases outside gene matches: 0. Partial CDR3 DNA: TGTGCCAGCAGTCGGGACAGAAACACAGAAGTCTTC. This codes for CASSRDRNTEVF. The whole CDR3 region reads CASSRDRNTEVFF.

With regard to this clone: Germline and genes: mouse. The read ends 1 residue before the CDR3 terminus; that terminus is restored from the germline J gene. V and J are TRBV12-1 and TRBJ2-4, with TRBD2 matching over 12 bases. This CDR3 has 17 amino acids. Germline CDR1 is SGHSN and CDR2 is HYEKVE. The trim removed 0 bases at V and 2 bases at J, leaving 5 bases unmatched. The part of the CDR3 DNA that was read is TGTGCCAGCTCTCTCGATGGGACTGGGGGGTCTCAAAACACCTTGTAC. It encodes CASSLDGTGGSQNTLY. The complete CDR3 protein is CASSLDGTGGSQNTLYF.

About this clone: Germline and genes here are mouse. The read stops 1 residue short of the end of the CDR3; the missing end is completed from the germline J gene. The chain carries TRBV26 and TRBJ1-6; D gene ambiguous. TRBJ1-6 is labeled an ORF, and its function is uncertain. CDR3 length: 14 amino acids. Trimming removed 4 bases at V and 0 bases at J, with 4 bases between. Looked up from germline, CDR1 is KGHPV and CDR2 is FQNQEV (reference sequence). The CDR3 here is CASSHSSYNSPLYF. CDR3 DNA, as far as it was read: TGTGCCAGCAGTCACAGTTCCTATAATTCGCCCCTCTAC.

On this clone itself: Mouse gene names and germline throughout. The read terminates 1 residue before the CDR3 end, so the remaining end is supplied by the germline J gene. The chain combines TRBV12-2 with TRBJ2-7, with TRBD2 matching over 10 bases. This CDR3 is built from 14 residues. Germline CDR1 reads SGHLS; CDR2 reads HYDKME. V shed 0 bases and J 4 bases; nucleotides not matched to a gene: 2. CDR3 sequence reads: CASSLDWGDYEQYF. Partial CDR3 DNA: TGTGCCAGCTCTCTCGACTGGGGGGATTATGAACAGTAC.

This clone was counted a few times. Gene names and germline match the mouse. The CDR3 is cut off 1 residue early in the read; its end comes from the germline J gene. This rearrangement joins TRBV26 to TRBJ2-7; D is unclear. Germline V CDR1 and CDR2: KGHPV, FQNQEV (reference sequence). V lost 3 bases and J lost 0, with 6 bases in between. CDR3 size: 13 residues. The CDR3: CASSLADSYEQYF. CDR3 bases read: TGTGCCAGCAGTCTCGCTGACTCCTATGAACAGTAC. The full variable domain, in which reference TRBV26 and TRBJ2-7 provide the parts outside the CDR3, is NSKVIQTPRYLVKGQGQKAKMRCIPEKGHPVVFWYQQNKNNEFKFLINFQNQEVLQQIDMTEKRFSAECPSNSPCSLEIQSSEAGDSALYLCASSLADSYEQYFGPGTRLTVL.